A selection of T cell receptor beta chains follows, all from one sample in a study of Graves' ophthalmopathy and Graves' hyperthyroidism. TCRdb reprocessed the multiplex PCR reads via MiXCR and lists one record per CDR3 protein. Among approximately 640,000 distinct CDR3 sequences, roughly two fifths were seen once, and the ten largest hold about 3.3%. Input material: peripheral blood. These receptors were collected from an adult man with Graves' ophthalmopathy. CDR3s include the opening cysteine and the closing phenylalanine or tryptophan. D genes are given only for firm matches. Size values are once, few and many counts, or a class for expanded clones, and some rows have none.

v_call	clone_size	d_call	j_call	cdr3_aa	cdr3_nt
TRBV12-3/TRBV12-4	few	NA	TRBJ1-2	CASSPPYKNYGYTF	TGTGCCAGCAGTCCCCCTTACAAGAACTATGGCTACACCTTC
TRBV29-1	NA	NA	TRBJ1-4	CSVAQGDEEKLFF	TGCAGCGTTGCACAGGGTGACGAGGAAAAACTGTTTTTT
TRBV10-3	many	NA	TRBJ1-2	CAISDRVGYTF	TGTGCCATCAGTGACAGGGTCGGCTACACCTTC
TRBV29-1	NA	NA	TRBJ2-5	CSARSQETQYF	TGCAGCGCCCGGAGCCAAGAGACCCAGTACTTC
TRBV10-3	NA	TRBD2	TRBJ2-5	CAISESVVAGQETQYF	TGTGCCATCAGTGAGTCGGTGGTAGCGGGGCAAGAGACCCAGTACTTC
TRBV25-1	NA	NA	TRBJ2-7	CASSLGQPTFEQYF	TGTGCAAGCAGCTTAGGACAGCCGACCTTCGAGCAATACTTC
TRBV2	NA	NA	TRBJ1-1	CASSDREAFF	TGTGCCAGCAGTGACAGGGAGGCTTTCTTT
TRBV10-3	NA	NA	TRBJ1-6	CAISEDTNSPLHF	TGTGCCATCAGTGAGGACACGAATTCACCCCTCCACTTT
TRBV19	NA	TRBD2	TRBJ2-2	CASSKTSGRAGAGELFF	TGTGCCAGTAGTAAGACTAGCGGGAGGGCCGGAGCCGGGGAGCTGTTTTTT
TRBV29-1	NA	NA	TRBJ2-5	CSARKEEGDETQYF	TGCAGCGCCCGAAAGGAGGAGGGAGACGAGACCCAGTACTTC
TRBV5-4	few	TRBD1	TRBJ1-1	CASSDDRGATEAFF	TGTGCCAGCAGCGACGACAGGGGGGCAACTGAAGCTTTCTTT
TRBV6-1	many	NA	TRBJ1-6	CASSGVIGSPLHF	TGTGCCAGCAGTGGGGTAATTGGTTCACCCCTCCACTTT
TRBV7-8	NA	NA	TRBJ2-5	CASSSPDQTQYF	TGTGCCAGCAGCTCCCCCGACCAGACCCAGTACTTC
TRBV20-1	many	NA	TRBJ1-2	CSARRGGVNYGYTF	TGCAGTGCCAGACGGGGGGGAGTGAACTATGGCTACACCTTC
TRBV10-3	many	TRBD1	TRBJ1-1	CASIRTGRITEAFF	TGTGCCAGCATCCGGACAGGGAGGATCACTGAAGCTTTCTTT
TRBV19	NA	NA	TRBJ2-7	CASSSPAGLYF	TGTGCCAGTAGTAGTCCCGCAGGTTTGTACTTC
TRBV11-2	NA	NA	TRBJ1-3	CASSLGQLANTIYF	TGTGCCAGCAGCCTCGGACAGCTAGCAAACACCATATATTTT
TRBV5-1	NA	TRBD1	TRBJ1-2	CASSDGQGISGYTF	TGCGCCAGCAGCGACGGACAGGGAATAAGTGGCTACACCTTC
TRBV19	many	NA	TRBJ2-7	CASTPPGQYYEQYF	TGTGCCAGTACCCCCCCCGGACAGTACTACGAGCAGTACTTC
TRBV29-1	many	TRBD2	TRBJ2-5	CSVSSGQETQYF	TGCAGCGTGTCTAGCGGCCAAGAGACCCAGTACTTC
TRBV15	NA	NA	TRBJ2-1	CATSRGGDSNEQFF	TGTGCCACCAGCAGAGGAGGGGATTCCAATGAGCAGTTCTTC
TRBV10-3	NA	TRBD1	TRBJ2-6	CASSYDGTGVSGANVLTF	TGTGCCAGCAGTTACGATGGGACAGGGGTATCTGGGGCCAACGTCCTGACTTTC
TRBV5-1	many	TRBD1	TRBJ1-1	CASSLAQGTEAFF	TGCGCCAGCAGCTTGGCACAGGGGACTGAAGCTTTCTTT
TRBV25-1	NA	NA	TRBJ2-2	CASSDYSGRNTGELFF	TGTGCCAGCAGTGATTATTCGGGACGGAACACCGGGGAGCTGTTTTTT
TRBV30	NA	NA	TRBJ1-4	CAWSVGSRDFEKLFF	TGTGCCTGGAGTGTAGGGTCACGGGACTTCGAAAAACTGTTTTTT
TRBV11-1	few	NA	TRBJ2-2	CASSLWLSNTGELFF	TGTGCCAGCAGCTTGTGGCTATCGAACACCGGGGAGCTGTTTTTT
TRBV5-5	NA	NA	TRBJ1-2	CASMVGINYGYTF	TGTGCCAGCATGGTTGGGATTAACTATGGCTACACCTTC
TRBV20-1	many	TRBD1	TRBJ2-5	CSAKDRGQETQYF	TGCAGTGCCAAGGACAGGGGTCAAGAGACCCAGTACTTC